The subject of this entry is one TCR beta chain. Its antigen is not yet known. One base away there is no much larger clone; base qualities are not given. The donors were healthy, HIV-negative adults with no recently reported acute infections or vaccinations. Every donor was a Caucasian adult residing in Nashville, Tennessee, USA. CD4+ T cells were enriched by magnetic negative selection, after which naive cells were positively selected on CD45RA and the negative fraction was taken as the memory subset. Blood was collected by leukapheresis, and PBMCs were isolated by Ficoll-Histopaque density gradient centrifugation and then cryopreserved in liquid nitrogen vapor phase. Analytical flow cytometry was used to check the purity and quantity of each magnetically sorted T cell population. Genomic DNA was isolated from each sorted fraction and quantified by UV absorbance on a Nanodrop 2000c. These data originate in a study of shared clonotypes between healthy human individuals (dated by TCRdb to 2020 to 2021). For the wider study: The cohort included three men and a couple of women between 18 and 49 years of age. Per donor, leukapheresis produced somewhere between about 0.94 and 9 billion PBMCs. For each donor, three plates each were used for CD4 naive and CD4 memory, two plates were used for CD8 naive, and one plate was used for CD8 memory. Libraries were prepared and TCR repertoires were sequenced by different laboratories using diverse techniques, in order to increase sequencing depth and limit assay-specific biases. To estimate repertoire size and how much clonotypes are shared between individuals, the study performed deep sequencing of blood TCR repertoires from 4 to 6 healthy adults.

The V end loses 3 bases and the J end loses 2 bases, and a stretch of 11 bases separates them. The CDR3 sequence holds 16 residues, the cysteine and phenylalanine included. Only the CDR3 part of the read is kept: 48 bases, read in frame from the first base. Taken from the germline V gene, the CDR1 and CDR2 loops are ENHRY and SYGVKD. TCR CDR3 regions were amplified from genomic DNA by multiplex PCR using the deep immunoSEQ assay. Genomic DNA extracted from each cell subset was distributed evenly over all wells of several immunoSEQ 96-well plates, and each plate served as one replicate. For sorted subsets, roughly 200 ng of genomic DNA, equivalent to some 33,000 T cell genomes, went into each replicate PCR. The purified libraries were quantified using a Qubit 3.0 fluorometer, sized with a Bioanalyzer 2100, and then quantified again using the KAPA Library Quantification kit. Every immunoSEQ 96-well plate was sequenced on a dedicated single-read 150-cycle Illumina NextSeq 550 flow cell. Concerning the study's data processing: Because only junctional sequences without quality scores were contained in the immunoSEQ output, filtering matching that applied to full-length reads could not be performed. Sequences were annotated with PyIR, a Python wrapper for IgBLAST v1.9, and V/J genes and CDR3 were assigned using IMGT germline references. Reads were filtered out if the reads had weak V/J assignments (E-value above 1e-6), no CDR3, stop codons, out-of-frame junctions, or ambiguous translated residues. A V3J clonotype was defined by an identical inferred V gene, J gene, and CDR3 amino acid sequence. Percentage overlap between repertoires was calculated by dividing the number of shared unique clonotypes by the size of the smaller repertoire. RTK rarefaction, the Chao1 estimator, and Recon v2.1 estimates of unobserved clonotypes were used to assess repertoire richness. Generation probabilities were computed with OLGA for all TCRbeta clonotypes obtained by the gDNA method from a few donors. The clones in this table, taken by TCRdb from immuneACCESS, are in-frame only. Not every clone is retained; where verified, under half of the shortfall comes from an unresolved V gene, and the cause of the rest is unknown. The V and J calls and clone size come from that table; D and trimming were worked out from the DNA. The sample profile shows just over 2,000,000 clones; about 95% of them were found once. The leading ten clones occupy 0.1% to 0.15% of the sample.

Broad study findings and their caveats: Compared with non-shared clonotypes, the clonotypes found in all four sorted-subset donors had higher generation probabilities. Larger estimated clonotype richness was generally found for naive subsets than for memory subsets. Across a handful of donors, approximately 4.9% of naive CD4, roughly 3.5% of naive CD8, roughly 2.2% of memory CD4, and about 0.44% of memory CD8 clonotypes were shared. Sampling was limited to blood, and TCR repertoires in tissue likely differ from TCR repertoires in blood. Because the study included only a small number of donors, the genetic and exposure-history diversity represented was limited. Based on pairwise subsampling, the degree of clonotype sharing among donors was expected to be affected by sequencing depth. Even with the large sequencing depth, rarefaction of the sorted-subset datasets indicated that sequencing was incomplete.

This clonotype was obtained from a man aged 18 to 30 in good health. The specimen was naive CD4+ T cells sorted from blood. Read against the paper, the sample's cell subset or site label means: CD45RA+ positively selected. The chain was built from TRBV10-3 and TRBJ2-6, with TRBD1 perhaps the D gene, on 5 matching bases. The CDR3 region: CAISEQVLAGANVLTF. The DNA reads as follows: TGTGCCATCAGTGAACAGGTTTTAGCTGGGGCCAACGTCCTGACTTTC.